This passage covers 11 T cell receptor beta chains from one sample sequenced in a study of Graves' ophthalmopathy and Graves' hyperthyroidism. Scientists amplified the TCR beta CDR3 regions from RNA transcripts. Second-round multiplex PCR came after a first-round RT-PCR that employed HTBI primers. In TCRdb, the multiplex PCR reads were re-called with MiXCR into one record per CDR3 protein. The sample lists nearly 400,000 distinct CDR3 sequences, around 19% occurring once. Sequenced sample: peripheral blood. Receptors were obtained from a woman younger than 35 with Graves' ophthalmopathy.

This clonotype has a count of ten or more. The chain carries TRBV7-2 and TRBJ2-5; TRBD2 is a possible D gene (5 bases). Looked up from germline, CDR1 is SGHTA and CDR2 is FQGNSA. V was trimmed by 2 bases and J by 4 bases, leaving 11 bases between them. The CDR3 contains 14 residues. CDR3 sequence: CASSLRVLAETQYF. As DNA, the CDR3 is TGTGCCAGCAGCTTAAGGGTTCTAGCAGAGACCCAGTACTTC. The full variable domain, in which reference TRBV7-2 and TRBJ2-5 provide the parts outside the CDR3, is GAGVSQSPSNKVTEKGKDVELRCDPISGHTALYWYRQSLGQGLEFLIYFQGNSAPDKSGLPSDRFSAERTGGSVSTLTIQRTQQEDSAVYLCASSLRVLAETQYFGPGTRLLVL.

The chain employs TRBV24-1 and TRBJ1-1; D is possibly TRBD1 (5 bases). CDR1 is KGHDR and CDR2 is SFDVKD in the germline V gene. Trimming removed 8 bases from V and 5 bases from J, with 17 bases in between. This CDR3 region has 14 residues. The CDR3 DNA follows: TGTGCCACCAAGACCGGGCCCTCAGGGACTGAAGCTTTCTTT. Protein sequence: CATKTGPSGTEAFF.

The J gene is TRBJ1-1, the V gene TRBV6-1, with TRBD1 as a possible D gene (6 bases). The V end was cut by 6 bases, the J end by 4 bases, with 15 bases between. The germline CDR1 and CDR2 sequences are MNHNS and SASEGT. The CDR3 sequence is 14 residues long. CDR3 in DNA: TGTGCCAGCAGGGGGGGCGGATGGGTCACTGAAGCTTTCTTT. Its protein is CASRGGGWVTEAFF.

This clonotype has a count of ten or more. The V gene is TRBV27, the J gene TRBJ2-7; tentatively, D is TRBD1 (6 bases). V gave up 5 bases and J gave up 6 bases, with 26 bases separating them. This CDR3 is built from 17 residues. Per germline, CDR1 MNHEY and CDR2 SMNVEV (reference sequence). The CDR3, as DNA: TGTGCCAGCAGTCCCCCGCTCGACAGATCCGCCAGGGGCGAGCAGTACTTC. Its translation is CASSPPLDRSARGEQYF.

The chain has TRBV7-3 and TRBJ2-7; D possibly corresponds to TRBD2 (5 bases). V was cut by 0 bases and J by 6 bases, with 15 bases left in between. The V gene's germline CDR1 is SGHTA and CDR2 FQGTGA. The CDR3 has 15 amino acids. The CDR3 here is CASSLTAAASPEQYF. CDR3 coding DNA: TGTGCCAGCAGCTTAACGGCAGCGGCCTCTCCCGAGCAGTACTTC.

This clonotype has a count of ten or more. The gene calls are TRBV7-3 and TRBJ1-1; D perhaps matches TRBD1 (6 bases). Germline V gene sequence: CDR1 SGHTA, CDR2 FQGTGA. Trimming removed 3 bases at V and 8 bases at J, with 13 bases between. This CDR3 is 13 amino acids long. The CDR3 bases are TGTGCCAGCAGCTTCAACCGGGGGGGCGAAGCTTTCTTT. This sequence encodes CASSFNRGGEAFF.

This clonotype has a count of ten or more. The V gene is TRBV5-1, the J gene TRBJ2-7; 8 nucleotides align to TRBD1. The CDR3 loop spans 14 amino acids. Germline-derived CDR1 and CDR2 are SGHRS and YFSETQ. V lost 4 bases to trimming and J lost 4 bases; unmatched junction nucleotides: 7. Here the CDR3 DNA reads TGCGCCAGCAGCGCTTCCGGGACAGGTTACGAGCAGTACTTC. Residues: CASSASGTGYEQYF.

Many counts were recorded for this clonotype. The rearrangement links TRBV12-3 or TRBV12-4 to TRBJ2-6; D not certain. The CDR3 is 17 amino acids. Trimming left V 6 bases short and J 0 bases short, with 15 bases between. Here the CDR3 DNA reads TGTGCCAGCAGCTCAGACCTAACCCTCTCTGGGGCCAACGTCCTGACTTTC. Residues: CASSSDLTLSGANVLTF.

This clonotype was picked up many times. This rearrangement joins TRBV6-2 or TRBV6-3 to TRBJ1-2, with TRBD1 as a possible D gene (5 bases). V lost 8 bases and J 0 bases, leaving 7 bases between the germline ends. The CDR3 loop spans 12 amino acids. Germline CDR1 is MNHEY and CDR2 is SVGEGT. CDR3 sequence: CASGDSNYGYTF. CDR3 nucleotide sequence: TGTGCCAGCGGGGACTCTAACTATGGCTACACCTTC.

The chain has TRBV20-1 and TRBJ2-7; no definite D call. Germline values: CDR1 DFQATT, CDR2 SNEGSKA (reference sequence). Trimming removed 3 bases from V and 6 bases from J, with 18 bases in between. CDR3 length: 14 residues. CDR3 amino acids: CSASFVKVTSEQYF. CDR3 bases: TGCAGTGCTAGTTTTGTAAAAGTCACATCCGAGCAGTACTTC.

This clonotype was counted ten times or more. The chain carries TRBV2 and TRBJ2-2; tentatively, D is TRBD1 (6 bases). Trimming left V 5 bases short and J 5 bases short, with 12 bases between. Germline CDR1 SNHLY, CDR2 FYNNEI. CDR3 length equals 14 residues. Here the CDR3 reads CASSSDRRTGELFF. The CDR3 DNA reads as TGTGCCAGCAGTTCGGACAGACGTACCGGGGAGCTGTTTTTT.